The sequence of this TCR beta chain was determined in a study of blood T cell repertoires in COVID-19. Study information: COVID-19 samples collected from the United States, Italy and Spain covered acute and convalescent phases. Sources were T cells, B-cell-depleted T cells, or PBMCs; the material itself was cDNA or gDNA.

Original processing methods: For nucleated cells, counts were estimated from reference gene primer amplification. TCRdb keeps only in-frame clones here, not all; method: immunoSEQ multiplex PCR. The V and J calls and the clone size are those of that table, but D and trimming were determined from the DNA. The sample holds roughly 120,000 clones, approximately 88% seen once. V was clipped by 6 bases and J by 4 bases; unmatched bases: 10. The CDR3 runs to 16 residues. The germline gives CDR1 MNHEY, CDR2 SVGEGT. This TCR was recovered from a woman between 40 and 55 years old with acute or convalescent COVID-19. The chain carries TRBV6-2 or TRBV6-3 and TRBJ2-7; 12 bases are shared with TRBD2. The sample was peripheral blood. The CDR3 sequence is CASSRSLAGGLYEQYF. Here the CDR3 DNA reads TGTGCCAGCAGCCGGTCTCTAGCGGGGGGGCTGTACGAGCAGTACTTC.